This T cell receptor (beta chain) was observed in a study of T cells in Graves' hyperthyroidism and ophthalmopathy. Looked up from germline, CDR1 is ENHRY and CDR2 is SYGVKD. V was pared by 0 bases and J by 8 bases, with 13 bases between. There are 14 residues in the CDR3. Fresh peripheral blood, under 11 ml, yielded the PBMCs. From RNA transcripts, TCR beta CDR3 regions were amplified. TCR CDR3 underwent first-round RT-PCR with the HTBI primer set. MiXCR, run by TCRdb on the multiplex PCR reads, gives a single entry per CDR3 protein. The sample shows 700,000 to 950,000 distinct CDR3 sequences, about a third of them seen only once.

The chain recombines TRBV10-3 with TRBJ1-2; D uncertain. The receptor was derived from a woman aged 40 to 55 with Graves' hyperthyroidism. Material: blood. The CDR3 coding sequence is TGTGCCATCAGTGAGTCTGGCAGGCCATGGGGCTACACCTTC. The encoded protein is CAISESGRPWGYTF.